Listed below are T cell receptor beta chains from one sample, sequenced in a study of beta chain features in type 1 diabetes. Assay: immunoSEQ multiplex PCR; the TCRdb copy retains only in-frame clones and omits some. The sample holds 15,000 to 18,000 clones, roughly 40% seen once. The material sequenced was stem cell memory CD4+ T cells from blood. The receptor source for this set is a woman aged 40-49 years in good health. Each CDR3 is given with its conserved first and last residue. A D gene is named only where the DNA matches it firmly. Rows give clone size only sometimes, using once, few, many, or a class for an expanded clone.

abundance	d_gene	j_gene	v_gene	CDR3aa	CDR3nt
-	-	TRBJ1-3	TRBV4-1	CASSQDRVQGVGNTIYF	TGCGCCAGCAGCCAAGACCGGGTCCAGGGCGTAGGAAACACCATATATTTT
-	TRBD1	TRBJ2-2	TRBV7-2	CASSLPAGQGNTGELFF	TGTGCCAGCAGCTTACCGGCGGGACAGGGGAACACCGGGGAGCTGTTTTTT
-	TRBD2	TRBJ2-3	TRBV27	CASSLSGRIAGESRHTQYF	TGTGCCAGCAGTTTATCGGGGAGAATAGCGGGGGAGAGCCGTCATACGCAGTATTTT
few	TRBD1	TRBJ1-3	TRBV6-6	CASSPGQGINTIYF	TGTGCCAGCAGCCCGGGACAGGGGATAAACACCATATATTTT
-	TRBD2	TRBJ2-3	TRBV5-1	CASSAGEGGSDTQYF	TGCGCCAGCAGCGCTGGGGAGGGTGGGTCAGATACGCAGTATTTT
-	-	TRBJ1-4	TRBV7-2	CASSLAHQEKLFF	TGTGCCAGCAGCTTAGCCCACCAGGAAAAACTGTTTTTT
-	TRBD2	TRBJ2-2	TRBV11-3	CASSVGLAGGTGELFF	TGTGCCAGCAGCGTGGGACTAGCGGGGGGGACCGGGGAGCTGTTTTTT
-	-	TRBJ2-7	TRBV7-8	CASSLLGGARNEQYF	TGTGCCAGCAGCTTGTTGGGGGGGGCCAGGAACGAGCAGTACTTC
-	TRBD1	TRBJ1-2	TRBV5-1	CASSLERTGGYGYTF	TGCGCCAGCAGCTTAGAGCGGACAGGGGGTTATGGCTACACCTTC
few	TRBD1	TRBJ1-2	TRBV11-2	CASSPQTRDRAFGYTF	TGTGCCAGCAGCCCGCAGACTCGGGACAGAGCTTTTGGCTACACCTTC
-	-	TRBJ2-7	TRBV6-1	CASSEEARDIALDEQYF	TGTGCCAGCAGTGAAGAGGCGAGGGACATAGCGCTAGACGAGCAGTACTTC
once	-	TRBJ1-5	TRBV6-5	CASSYSTPNSNQPQHF	TGTGCCAGCAGTTACTCGACTCCCAATAGCAATCAGCCCCAGCATTTT
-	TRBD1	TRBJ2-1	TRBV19	CASSRLLDRGNEQFF	TGTGCCAGTAGTAGACTTTTGGACAGGGGAAATGAGCAGTTCTTC
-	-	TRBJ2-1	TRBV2	CASSGRETVWGEQFF	TGTGCCAGCAGTGGTAGGGAGACCGTATGGGGTGAGCAGTTCTTC
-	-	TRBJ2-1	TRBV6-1	CASKGQGSGYNEQFF	TGTGCCAGCAAAGGTCAGGGTTCAGGCTACAATGAGCAGTTCTTC
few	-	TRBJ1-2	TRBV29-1	CSLKRGTNGGTF	TGCAGCCTCAAGCGGGGAACCAACGGGGGGACCTTC
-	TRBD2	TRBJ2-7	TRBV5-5	CASSQGLAGILYEQYF	TGTGCCAGCAGCCAGGGACTAGCGGGGATTCTCTACGAGCAGTACTTC
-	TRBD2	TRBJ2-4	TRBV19	CASSRGLAGGNLAKNIQYF	TGTGCCAGTAGTAGAGGACTAGCGGGGGGGAATCTAGCCAAAAACATTCAGTACTTC
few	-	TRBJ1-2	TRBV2	CASNPATGGYTF	TGTGCCAGCAATCCAGCTACGGGGGGCTACACCTTC
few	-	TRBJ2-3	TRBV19	CASIRRGDPTDTQYF	TGTGCCAGTATTCGGCGCGGGGATCCCACAGATACGCAGTATTTT
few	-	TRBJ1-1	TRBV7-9	CASSSQANTEAFF	TGTGCCAGCAGCTCTCAAGCTAACACTGAAGCTTTCTTT
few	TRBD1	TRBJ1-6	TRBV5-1	CASSPGSTGGAESPLHF	TGCGCCAGCAGCCCGGGATCGACAGGGGGTGCGGAGTCACCCCTCCACTTT
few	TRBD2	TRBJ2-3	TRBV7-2	CASSRQGTSGTDTQYF	TGTGCCAGCAGCCGCCAAGGGACTAGCGGCACAGATACGCAGTATTTT
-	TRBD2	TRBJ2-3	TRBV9	CASSVVGRGATDTQYF	TGTGCCAGCAGCGTAGTTGGGCGGGGGGCCACAGATACGCAGTATTTT
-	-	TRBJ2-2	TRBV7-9	CASSSLRGGELFF	TGTGCCAGCAGTTCCCTCCGGGGCGGGGAGCTGTTTTTT
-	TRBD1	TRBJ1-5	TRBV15	CATSRDVLDRLINQPQHF	TGTGCCACCAGCAGAGATGTCCTGGACAGGCTGATTAATCAGCCCCAGCATTTT
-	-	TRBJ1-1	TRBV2	CASSVGQRNTEAFF	TGTGCCAGCAGTGTAGGACAGCGGAACACTGAAGCTTTCTTT
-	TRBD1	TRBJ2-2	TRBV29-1	CSVLRGPTGELFF	TGCAGCGTCCTCAGGGGGCCCACCGGGGAGCTGTTTTTT
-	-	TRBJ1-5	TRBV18	CASSLTQVAGNQPQHF	TGTGCCAGCTCCCTCACACAGGTGGCAGGGAATCAGCCCCAGCATTTT
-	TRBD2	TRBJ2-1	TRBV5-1	CASSPLERGDLNEQFF	TGCGCCAGCAGCCCCCTAGAGCGGGGGGACCTCAATGAGCAGTTCTTC
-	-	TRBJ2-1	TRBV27	CASSSSLGQYNEQFF	TGTGCCAGCAGTTCCTCACTAGGTCAATACAATGAGCAGTTCTTC
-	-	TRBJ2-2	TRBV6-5	CATGWTGELFF	TGTGCCACAGGGTGGACCGGGGAGCTGTTTTTT
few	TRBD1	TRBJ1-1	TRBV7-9	CASSADRDYTEAFF	TGTGCCAGCAGCGCAGACAGGGACTACACTGAAGCTTTCTTT
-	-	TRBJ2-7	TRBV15	CATSRDAVTYEQYF	TGTGCCACCAGCAGAGACGCAGTTACCTACGAGCAGTACTTC
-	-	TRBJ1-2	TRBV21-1	CASSKALSTGRLLGNYGYTF	TGTGCCAGCAGCAAAGCGCTGTCGACAGGGAGGCTGCTTGGCAACTATGGCTACACCTTC
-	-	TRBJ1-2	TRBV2	CASSGIVGGYTF	TGTGCCAGCAGTGGAATTGTCGGTGGCTACACCTTC
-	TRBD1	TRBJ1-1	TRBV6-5	CASRRDSMNTEAFF	TGTGCCAGCAGGAGGGACAGCATGAACACTGAAGCTTTCTTT
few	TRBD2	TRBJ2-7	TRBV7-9	CASSLSGTSGVEQYF	TGTGCCAGCAGCTTATCCGGGACTAGCGGTGTAGAGCAGTACTTC
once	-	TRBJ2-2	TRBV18	CASSPPISFTGELFF	TGTGCCAGCTCACCACCTATTTCCTTCACCGGGGAGCTGTTTTTT
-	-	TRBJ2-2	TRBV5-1	CASSFLAQSNTGELFF	TGCGCCAGCAGCTTCCTGGCACAGTCGAACACCGGGGAGCTGTTTTTT
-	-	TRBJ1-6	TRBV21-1	CASSNTGTHNSPLHF	TGTGCCAGCAGCAATACAGGGACCCATAATTCACCCCTCCACTTT
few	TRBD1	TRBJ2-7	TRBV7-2	CASSELTGWSYEQYF	TGTGCCAGCAGCGAGCTGACAGGGTGGTCCTACGAGCAGTACTTC
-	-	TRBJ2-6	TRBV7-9	CASAPRGRSWVSGANVLTF	TGTGCCAGCGCCCCTCGTGGGAGGTCTTGGGTCTCTGGGGCCAACGTCCTGACTTTC
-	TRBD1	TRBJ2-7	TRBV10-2	CASSAGGGYEQYF	TGCGCCAGCAGTGCAGGGGGCGGCTACGAGCAGTACTTC
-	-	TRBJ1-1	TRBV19	CASSPRVVNTEAFF	TGTGCCAGTAGTCCTCGGGTGGTGAACACTGAAGCTTTCTTT
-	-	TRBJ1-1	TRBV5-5	CASSRAGRAFF	TGTGCCAGCAGCCGAGCAGGGCGCGCTTTCTTT
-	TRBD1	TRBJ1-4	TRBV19	CASSLGDRREKLFF	TGTGCCAGTAGTCTCGGGGACAGGCGGGAAAAACTGTTTTTT
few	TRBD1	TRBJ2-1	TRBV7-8	CASSILGGNSGQFF	TGTGCCAGCAGTATACTAGGGGGCAACTCTGGGCAGTTCTTC
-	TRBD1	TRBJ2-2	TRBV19	CASTRQGITGELFF	TGTGCCAGTACCCGACAGGGGATCACCGGGGAGCTGTTTTTT
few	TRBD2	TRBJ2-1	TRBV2	CASTLAGGNYNEQFF	TGTGCCAGCACGCTAGCGGGGGGGAACTACAATGAGCAGTTCTTC
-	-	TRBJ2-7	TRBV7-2	CASSLISRAYEQYF	TGTGCCAGCAGCTTAATCTCCAGGGCGTACGAGCAGTACTTC
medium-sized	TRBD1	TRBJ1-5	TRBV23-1	CASSHRPPRRDRGNQPQHF	TGCGCCAGCAGTCATCGCCCGCCCCGCCGGGACAGGGGCAATCAGCCCCAGCATTTT
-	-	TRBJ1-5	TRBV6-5	CASSTGSNQPQHF	TGTGCCAGCAGCACAGGTAGCAATCAGCCCCAGCATTTT
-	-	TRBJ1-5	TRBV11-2	CASSPDRNQPQHF	TGTGCCAGCAGCCCCGACAGGAATCAGCCCCAGCATTTT
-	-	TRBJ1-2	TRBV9	CASSRAGNYGYTF	TGTGCCAGCAGTCGTGCGGGGAACTATGGCTACACCTTC
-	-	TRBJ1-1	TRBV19	CASTIGQPNTEAFF	TGTGCCAGTACCATTGGGCAGCCGAACACTGAAGCTTTCTTT
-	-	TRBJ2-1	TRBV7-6	CASSFPSDNGNNEQFF	TGTGCCAGCAGCTTCCCATCCGACAACGGAAACAATGAGCAGTTCTTC
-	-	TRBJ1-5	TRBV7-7	CASSLGRDQPQHF	TGTGCCAGCAGCTTAGGGCGGGATCAGCCCCAGCATTTT
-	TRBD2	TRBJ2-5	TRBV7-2	CASTPGGSLETQYF	TGTGCCAGCACCCCGGGGGGGAGCCTGGAGACCCAGTACTTC